Following are 32 T cell receptor beta chains from one sample sequenced in a study of CD8 T cells in ankylosing spondylitis (dated by TCRdb to the late 2010s). Overall study results and their limits: A TCR beta motif of eight highly homologous amino acid variants appeared characteristic of blood from ankylosing spondylitis patients.

Libraries were constructed by 5' RACE. Instrument on record: Illumina HiSeq 2500. TCRdb itself trimmed the public reads at Q25 with fastp, ran MiXCR and retained productive beta chains. Rows with one shared CDR3 protein collapse into an entry with the most common genes and DNA. The sample yields under 850,000 distinct CDR3 sequences; 15% to 20% were counted once. The ten biggest clones cover 15% to 20% of the sample. Which antigens these TCRs recognize remains unknown. The material sequenced was blood, either unsorted or a sorted T cell fraction (not recorded which). Receptors originate from a male donor with ankylosing spondylitis.

This clonotype was seen only a few times. This chain connects TRBV5-1 to TRBJ2-1; 12 bases line up with TRBD1. CDR3 size: 16 residues. The V segment lost 0 bases and the J segment 10 bases; nucleotides outside the gene matches: 8. From germline, CDR1 is SGHRS and CDR2 YFSETQ. In DNA form, the CDR3 reads TGCGCCAGCAGCTTGGATACTTGGGACAGGGGGCGGGAGCAGTTCTTC. Protein product: CASSLDTWDRGREQFF.

The V call is TRBV5-1, the J call TRBJ2-7; 7 bases fit TRBD2. The J segment lost 3 bases and the V segment lost 4 bases, leaving 13 bases of the junction unmatched. The CDR3 contains 16 residues. Germline-derived CDR1 and CDR2 are SGHRS and YFSETQ. CDR3 DNA: TGCGCCAGCAGCCGGGGGGTGGGGGACGGATTCTACGAGCAGTACTTC. Amino acids: CASSRGVGDGFYEQYF.

The rearrangement joins TRBV10-2 to TRBJ2-7, with 11 positions matching TRBD1. CDR3 length: 14 amino acids. Unmatched junction bases numbered 5, after V lost 7 bases and J lost 3 bases. Germline lookup yields CDR1 WSHSY and CDR2 SAAADI. The CDR3 loop reads CASNKDRGHYEQYF. The CDR3 DNA follows: TGCGCCAGCAATAAGGACAGGGGGCACTACGAGCAGTACTTC.

The rearrangement joins TRBV9 to TRBJ2-2; 11 bases align to TRBD2. V lost 3 bases and J lost 4; bases outside the gene matches: 8. There are 17 residues in the CDR3. The germline gives CDR1 SGDLS, CDR2 YYNGEE. The CDR3 DNA reads TGTGCCAGCAGCGCAGTTAGCGGGAGGGCCGGCACCGGGGAGCTGTTTTTT. Translation: CASSAVSGRAGTGELFF.

The chain employs TRBV29-1 and TRBJ1-2, with 7 bases lining up with TRBD1. The CDR3 spans 13 residues. J was trimmed by 6 bases and V by 5 bases; bases with no gene match: 9. Germline CDR1 and CDR2: SQVTM and ANQGSEA. The DNA of the CDR3 is TGCAGCGTTACCAGGGACAGAGTCGATGGCTACACCTTC. This translates into CSVTRDRVDGYTF.

V is TRBV7-8 and J is TRBJ2-7, with unresolved D. Germline CDR1 SGHVS, CDR2 FQNEAQ. Trimming pared 1 base from V and 6 bases from J, leaving 19 bases between. CDR3 length equals 16 residues. CDR3: CASSLVISLRGTEQYF. The CDR3, as DNA: TGTGCCAGCAGCTTAGTCATTTCTCTCAGAGGAACCGAGCAGTACTTC.

This clonotype was picked up many times. CDR3 loop: CASRTSEGTGELFF. DNA of the CDR3: TGTGCCAGCAGGACTAGCGAGGGCACCGGGGAGCTGTTTTTT. The chain has TRBV2 and TRBJ2-2; TRBD2 agrees at 8 bases. Germline values: CDR1 SNHLY, CDR2 FYNNEI. The CDR3 has 14 amino acids. Trimming cost V 6 bases and J 4 bases; bases outside gene matches: 4.

The V gene is TRBV15, the J gene TRBJ1-5; unclear D gene. Deletions cut 8 bases from V and 2 bases from J, with 13 bases between. The germline V gene encodes CDR1 LNHNV and CDR2 YYDKDF (reference sequence). The CDR3 consists of 14 residues. CDR3: CATSQPSGNQPQHF. CDR3 DNA sequence: TGTGCCACCTCCCAGCCAAGCGGCAATCAGCCCCAGCATTTT.

The rearrangement links TRBV6-1 to TRBJ2-2; D is unclear. Trimming stripped 1 base from V and 1 base from J, with 10 bases between. Germline V gene data show CDR1 as MNHNS and CDR2 as SASEGT. This CDR3 region has 16 residues. The CDR3 loop reads CASSEGYFLNTGELFF. The CDR3 nucleotides read TGTGCCAGCAGTGAAGGATACTTTTTGAACACCGGGGAGCTGTTTTTT.

In its sample, this clonotype was seen a few times. This sequence joins TRBV15 and TRBJ2-3, with a possible D match to TRBD1 (6 bases). The ends were cut back, 1 base at V and 1 base at J, with 9 bases in the middle. The CDR3 is made up of 15 amino acids. The V gene's germline CDR1 is LNHNV and CDR2 YYDKDF (reference sequence). The CDR3 DNA reads TGTGCCACCAGCAGAGTCAGGGGACGCACAGATACGCAGTATTTT. Its translation: CATSRVRGRTDTQYF.

This chain joins TRBV5-5 and TRBJ1-2; no clear D. V gave up 0 bases and J gave up 4 bases, with 16 bases separating them. CDR3 length: 16 residues. CDR1 is SGHKS and CDR2 is YYEKEE in the germline V gene (reference sequence). CDR3 amino acids: CASSLGSVGSGYGYTF. The CDR3, as DNA: TGTGCCAGCAGCTTGGGAAGTGTCGGGTCGGGCTATGGCTACACCTTC.

Only a few counts were recorded for this clonotype. The chain couples TRBV3-1 to TRBJ2-5, with 9 bases aligning to TRBD2. The CDR3 sequence is 17 residues long. V gave up 6 bases and J gave up 5 bases; unmatched junction bases: 16. Germline V gene sequence: CDR1 LGHDT, CDR2 YNNKEL (reference sequence). CDR3 nucleotides: TGTGCCAGCAGTCGAACCAGCGGGAGGCCCCTAAGGGAGACCCAGTACTTC. Translating gives CASSRTSGRPLRETQYF.

The rearrangement joins TRBV7-9 to TRBJ1-4; TRBD1 might be the D (5 bases). CDR1 is SEHNR, CDR2 FQNEAQ, per germline (reference sequence). V lost 2 bases to trimming and J lost 14 bases, with 15 bases between them. CDR3 length: 13 residues. The CDR3 region is CASSLTQGSGLFF. Written as DNA, the CDR3 is TGTGCCAGCAGCTTAACTCAGGGTTCTGGGCTGTTTTTT.

J is TRBJ2-7 and V is TRBV21-1; the table calls TRBD2, which could not be checked here. TRBV21-1 is classified as a pseudogene. The CDR3 covers 16 residues. CDR3 coding DNA: TGTGCCAGCAGCAAAGCGAGCGAGCGGGATTCCTACGAGCAGTACTTC. Translating it yields CASSKASERDSYEQYF.

There are a few counts of this clonotype. The rearrangement uses TRBV5-1 and TRBJ2-3; TRBD1 matches 9 bases. Germline loops: CDR1 SGHRS, CDR2 YFSETQ. The CDR3 sequence is 14 residues long. With 5 bases clipped from V and 4 bases from J, the junction kept 5 bases outside the gene matches. The CDR3 loop is CASSSGQGSDTQYF. CDR3 DNA: TGCGCCAGCAGTTCGGGACAGGGTTCAGATACGCAGTATTTT.

This clonotype was seen many times. The chain combines TRBV20-1 with TRBJ1-2, with D perhaps matching TRBD1 (6 bases). Deletions cut 3 bases from V and 4 bases from J, with 12 bases between. The CDR3 sequence is 13 residues long. From germline, CDR1 is DFQATT and CDR2 SNEGSKA (reference sequence). Here the CDR3 reads CSASGRGGYGYTF. The CDR3 bases are TGCAGTGCTAGTGGCAGGGGAGGCTATGGCTACACCTTC.

This chain links TRBV4-1 with TRBJ2-3; the match to TRBD2 covers 9 bases. The CDR3 covers 17 residues. Losses at the gene ends were 4 bases for V and 4 bases for J; bases not matched to a gene: 12. Germline V gives CDR1 MGHRA, CDR2 YSYEKL. CDR3 sequence reads: CASSLGEIAGVADTQYF. Written as DNA, the CDR3 is TGCGCCAGCAGCCTCGGGGAGATAGCGGGAGTGGCAGATACGCAGTATTTT.

This clonotype was detected only a few times. This chain links TRBV10-3 with TRBJ1-1; D is possibly TRBD1 (5 bases). With 0 bases removed from V and 1 base from J, the gap between germline ends came to 15 bases. Germline-derived CDR1 and CDR2 are ENHRY and SYGVKD. The length of the CDR3 is 17 residues. The CDR3 reads CAISESRQGVGNTEAFF. The CDR3 nucleotides read TGTGCCATCAGTGAGTCCCGGCAAGGGGTAGGGAACACTGAAGCTTTCTTT.

This clonotype was picked up a small number of times. This chain links TRBV2 with TRBJ2-5, with D possibly being TRBD1 (5 bases). Trimming cost V 2 bases and J 4 bases, with 14 bases left between them. The CDR3 has 15 residues. Germline V gene data show CDR1 as SNHLY and CDR2 as FYNNEI. CDR3 DNA: TGTGCCAGCAGTGAAAGTCAGGGAAGGAGAGAGACCCAGTACTTC. It yields the protein CASSESQGRRETQYF.

V is TRBV29-1 and J is TRBJ2-1; 7 bases are shared with TRBD1. The CDR3 covers 16 residues. The V segment lost 4 bases and the J segment 2 bases; nucleotides outside the gene matches: 11. CDR1 SQVTM and CDR2 ANQGSEA come from the germline V gene. The chain's CDR3 is CSVVTGTAPPYNEQFF. The DNA of the CDR3 is TGCAGCGTTGTAACCGGGACAGCCCCTCCCTACAATGAGCAGTTCTTC.

This clonotype was detected a few times. The chain employs TRBV29-1 and TRBJ2-5; tentative D call: TRBD1 (6 bases). CDR1 and CDR2 (germline): SQVTM, ANQGSEA. Trimming cost V 4 bases and J 2 bases, with 8 bases left between them. The CDR3 totals 12 residues. The CDR3 is CSVVQGQETQYF. CDR3 sequence (DNA): TGCAGCGTTGTGCAGGGGCAAGAGACCCAGTACTTC.

This clonotype turned up a few times. The chain is built from TRBV11-2 and TRBJ1-6, with D perhaps matching TRBD1 (5 bases). The CDR3 contains 13 residues. The V gene lost 7 bases and the J gene lost 9 bases, with 13 bases spanning the gap. CDR1 SGHAT and CDR2 FQNNGV come from the germline V gene. The CDR3 sequence: CASNVGVGSPLHF. For the CDR3, the DNA is TGTGCCAGCAACGTGGGGGTAGGTTCACCCCTCCACTTT.

This clonotype was recorded at least ten times. The CDR3 here is CASRSGREGYNEQFF. The DNA of the CDR3 is TGTGCCAGCAGATCTGGGCGGGAGGGCTACAATGAGCAGTTCTTC. The chain combines TRBV12-3 or TRBV12-4 with TRBJ2-1; TRBD2 matches 9 bases. The junction had 6 bases not matched to a gene; V was cut back by 6 bases and J by 3 bases. The CDR3 is made up of 15 amino acids.

This clonotype was picked up many times. CDR3 sequence reads: CASSLAANLNTEAFF. CDR3 in DNA: TGTGCCAGCAGCTTGGCAGCCAACCTGAACACTGAAGCTTTCTTT. This chain joins TRBV7-9 and TRBJ1-1; D is unclear. CDR1 is SEHNR, CDR2 FQNEAQ, per germline (reference sequence). The CDR3 loop spans 15 amino acids. Trimming removed 3 bases from V and 0 bases from J, with 11 bases in between.

The gene calls are TRBV19 and TRBJ2-1; D ambiguous. This CDR3 is built from 16 residues. Germline V gene data show CDR1 as LNHDA and CDR2 as SQIVND (reference sequence). Trimming took 5 bases from V and 1 from J, leaving 15 bases between them. CDR3 nucleotides: TGTGCCAGTAGTTCCGATACTGAGGCGTCCTACAATGAGCAGTTCTTC. Translation gives CASSSDTEASYNEQFF.

The chain employs TRBV5-1 and TRBJ2-2; 9 bases agree with TRBD2. V was pared by 3 bases and J by 7 bases, with 7 bases of the junction left unmatched. There are 15 residues in the CDR3. CDR1 and CDR2 (germline): SGHRS, YFSETQ. Written as DNA, the CDR3 is TGCGCCAGCAGCTATTATAGCGGGGGCGGCGGGGAGCTGTTTTTT. This translates into CASSYYSGGGGELFF.

This clonotype was seen a few times. The chain carries TRBV27 and TRBJ2-7, with D tentatively TRBD2 (7 bases). The V gene lost 2 bases and the J gene lost 2 bases, with 13 bases spanning the gap. Germline assignment: CDR1 MNHEY and CDR2 SMNVEV (reference sequence). The CDR3 runs to 15 residues. This CDR3 is CASSLRGGRPYEQYF. CDR3 in DNA: TGTGCCAGCAGTTTAAGGGGGGGCCGACCCTACGAGCAGTACTTC.

CDR3 DNA: TGCGCCAGCAGCCAATCGCCGAGGGGGTCAGATACGCAGTATTTT. Translated, it gives CASSQSPRGSDTQYF. This chain links TRBV4-1 with TRBJ2-3, with a possible D match to TRBD1 (6 bases). Germline V lookup: CDR1 MGHRA, CDR2 YSYEKL. Trimming left V 2 bases short and J 4 bases short, with 13 bases between. The CDR3 is 15 residues long.

This chain uses TRBV20-1 with TRBJ2-3; 9 bases line up with TRBD2. V shed 3 bases, J shed 8 bases, and the junction held 12 bases outside the gene matches. Germline V gene lookup returns CDR1 DFQATT and CDR2 SNEGSKA (reference sequence). This CDR3 has 15 residues. For the CDR3, the DNA is TGCAGTGCTAGCCCCAGCGGGGGGAACAAGGGTACGCAGTATTTT. Residues: CSASPSGGNKGTQYF.

V usage is TRBV5-1 and J usage is TRBJ2-2, with D hard to call. The CDR3 sequence is 14 residues long. V lost 5 bases, J lost 4 bases, and 12 bases lay in between. Germline V gene lookup returns CDR1 SGHRS and CDR2 YFSETQ. The CDR3 sequence: CASRVRDRTGELFF. In DNA form, the CDR3 reads TGCGCCAGCAGGGTAAGGGATCGCACCGGGGAGCTGTTTTTT.

In its sample, this clonotype was seen a few times. This chain joins TRBV7-2 and TRBJ1-4, with D perhaps TRBD1 (5 bases). Germline V gives CDR1 SGHTA, CDR2 FQGNSA. This CDR3 has 14 residues. The ends were cut back, 3 bases at V and 6 bases at J, with 11 bases in the middle. CDR3 residues: CASSFRDGYEKLFF. In nucleotides, the CDR3 is TGTGCCAGCAGCTTCCGGGACGGCTATGAAAAACTGTTTTTT.

This sequence joins TRBV27 and TRBJ2-1, with 7 bases fitting TRBD2. J lost 8 bases, V lost 3 bases, and 7 bases had no gene match. The CDR3 covers 14 residues. Per germline, CDR1 MNHEY and CDR2 SMNVEV (reference sequence). The DNA of the CDR3 is TGTGCCAGCAGTTTGACTAGCAGTACAGATGAGCAGTTCTTC. Protein product: CASSLTSSTDEQFF.